Sequencing of this T cell receptor beta chain was carried out in a study of blood T cell repertoires in COVID-19. About the research overall: T cells, B-cell-depleted T cells, or PBMCs provided the cDNA or gDNA that served as material.

The V and J ends lost 4 bases and 1 base respectively, with 13 bases between them. Germline CDR1 reads MNHEY; CDR2 reads SVGAGI. The CDR3 length is 16 residues. Clones were read by immunoSEQ multiplex PCR, and TCRdb kept only the in-frame ones, dropping some. The sample shows roughly 150,000 clones, approximately 80% of them seen only once. The chain is built from TRBV6-5 and TRBJ2-2; D possibly corresponds to TRBD2 (5 bases). Input material: peripheral blood. The receptor was isolated from an elderly woman with active or convalescent COVID-19. The CDR3 loop is CASSSTRTVNTGELFF. In DNA, the CDR3 is TGTGCCAGCAGTTCGACACGGACTGTGAACACCGGGGAGCTGTTTTTT.